This passage covers 2 T cell receptor beta chains from one sample sequenced in a study of blood T cell repertoires in COVID-19. Profiling relied on immunoSEQ multiplex PCR, and the TCRdb table lists in-frame clones only, not all of them. This repertoire shows about 480,000 clones, nearly 90% found once; its top ten account for about 0.91%. Sequenced input: peripheral blood. Receptors were obtained from a man between 18 and 35 years old with COVID-19, enrolled during active disease.

The V gene is TRBV6-5, the J gene TRBJ1-6, with a weak D call TRBD1 (6 bases). The germline V and J ends were trimmed by 6 bases and 7 bases, with 13 bases remaining between them. There are 14 residues in the CDR3. Germline V CDR1 and CDR2: MNHEY, SVGAGI. The CDR3 bases are TGTGCCAGCAGCCCAACAGGGTTCAATTCACCCCTCCACTTT. The encoded protein is CASSPTGFNSPLHF.

The chain links TRBV6-5 to TRBJ2-1; TRBD1 is a possible D gene (7 bases). The V gene's germline CDR1 is MNHEY and CDR2 SVGAGI. Between the trimmed V and J ends, which lost 7 bases and 5 bases, there was a span of 12 bases. The CDR3 loop spans 13 amino acids. The CDR3 sequence: CASNPGGNNEQFF. The CDR3 nucleotides read TGTGCCAGCAACCCAGGGGGGAACAATGAGCAGTTCTTC.